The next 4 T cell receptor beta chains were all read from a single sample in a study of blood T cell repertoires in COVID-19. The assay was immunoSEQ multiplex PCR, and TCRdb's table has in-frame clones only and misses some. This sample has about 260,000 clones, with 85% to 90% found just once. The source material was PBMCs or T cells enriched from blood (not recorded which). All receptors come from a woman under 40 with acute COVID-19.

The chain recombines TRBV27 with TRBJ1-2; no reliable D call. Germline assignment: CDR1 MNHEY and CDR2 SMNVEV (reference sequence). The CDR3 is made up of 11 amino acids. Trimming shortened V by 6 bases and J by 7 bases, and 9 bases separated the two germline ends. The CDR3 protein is CASSPGVGYTF. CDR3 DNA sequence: TGTGCCAGCAGCCCGGGAGTTGGCTACACCTTC.

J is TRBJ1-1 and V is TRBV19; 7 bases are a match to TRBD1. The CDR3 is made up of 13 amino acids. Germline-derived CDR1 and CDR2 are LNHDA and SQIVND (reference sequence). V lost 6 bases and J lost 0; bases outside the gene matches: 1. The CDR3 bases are TGTGCCAGTAGCGACAGGGTGAACACTGAAGCTTTCTTT. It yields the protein CASSDRVNTEAFF.

The CDR3 bases are TGTGCCAGCAGCTCCCCGGGGGGGATGAACACTGAAGCTTTCTTT. It yields the protein CASSSPGGMNTEAFF. V gene TRBV7-8 combines with J gene TRBJ1-1, with a possible D match to TRBD1 (5 bases). The CDR3 extends over 15 amino acids. Trimming cost V 4 bases and J 0 bases, with 12 bases left between them. CDR1 is SGHVS, CDR2 FQNEAQ, per germline.

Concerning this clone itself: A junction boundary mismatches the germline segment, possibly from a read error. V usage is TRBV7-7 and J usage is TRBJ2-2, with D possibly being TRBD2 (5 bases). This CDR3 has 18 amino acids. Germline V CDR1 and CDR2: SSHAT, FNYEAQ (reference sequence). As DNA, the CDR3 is TGTGCTAGCAGCCGGGAAATCGACTATGCCTCGAACACCGGGGAGCTGTTTTTT. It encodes CASSREIDYASNTGELFF.